The 11 T cell receptor beta chains in this list originate from one sample, sequenced in a study of T-cell reconstitution after alpha-beta-depleted transplantation in children. Researchers prepared the TCRbeta library using unique molecular identifiers, the study reports. Each CDR3 protein is one row after TCRdb ran MiXCR on the PCR reads. The sample lists 700,000 to 950,000 distinct CDR3 sequences, under 20% seen once, with around 4.5% in the top ten. The material was PBMCs, mostly from graft donor cells, obtained 360 days after TCRalphabeta/CD19-depleted stem cell transplant. These receptor sequences come from a male patient younger than 18 who had a stem cell transplant for acute lymphoblastic leukemia, so the T cells may come from the graft donor.

This clonotype was counted ten times or more. V is TRBV24-1 and J is TRBJ2-7, with 14 positions matching TRBD2. CDR1 is KGHDR, CDR2 SFDVKD, per germline. The CDR3 length is 16 residues. Trimming cost V 3 bases and J 6 bases; bases outside gene matches: 6. The CDR3 DNA follows: TGTGCCACCAGTGATCCTGGGACTAGCGGGAGAAGCGAGCAGTACTTC. It translates to CATSDPGTSGRSEQYF.

The chain links TRBV5-5 to TRBJ1-4; D is unclear. V lost 0 bases to trimming and J lost 7 bases, with 10 bases between them. The CDR3 is made up of 14 amino acids. CDR1 SGHKS and CDR2 YYEKEE come from the germline V gene (reference sequence). DNA for the CDR3: TGTGCCAGCAGCTTGGGGGGTTGGGGTGAAAAACTGTTTTTT. Protein product: CASSLGGWGEKLFF.

This clonotype was counted a few times. The genes are TRBV12-3 or TRBV12-4 and TRBJ2-5, with D perhaps matching TRBD2 (6 bases). V was pared by 10 bases and J by 1 base, with 13 bases between. There are 13 residues in the CDR3. This CDR3 is CATRRELQETQYF. DNA for the CDR3: TGTGCCACCAGACGGGAGCTCCAAGAGACCCAGTACTTC.

The genes are TRBV9 and TRBJ2-1, with a tentative D call TRBD2 (7 bases). Deletions cut 0 bases from V and 2 bases from J, with 27 bases between. In germline, CDR1 is SGDLS, CDR2 YYNGEE. This CDR3 has 21 residues. Here the CDR3 reads CASSVVGGMGEGPFTYNEQFF. The CDR3 bases are TGTGCCAGCAGCGTAGTAGGGGGGATGGGGGAGGGTCCCTTCACCTACAATGAGCAGTTCTTC.

The gene calls are TRBV9 and TRBJ1-5; D might be TRBD1 (6 bases). Trimming left V 0 bases short and J 4 bases short, with 11 bases between. Germline CDR1 SGDLS, CDR2 YYNGEE. This CDR3 contains 15 residues. In DNA form, the CDR3 reads TGTGCCAGCAGCGTAGAGGGGGTAGGGAATCAGCCCCAGCATTTT. Its translation is CASSVEGVGNQPQHF.

The chain joins TRBV13 to TRBJ2-1; TRBD2 matches at 11 bases. The CDR3 loop spans 16 amino acids. J lost 3 bases, V lost 4 bases, and 5 bases had no gene match. Germline assignment: CDR1 PRHDT and CDR2 FYEKMQ (reference sequence). This CDR3 is CASSYTSGRIYNEQFF. As DNA, the CDR3 is TGTGCCAGCAGCTACACTAGCGGGAGAATCTACAATGAGCAGTTCTTC.

The chain recombines TRBV7-9 with TRBJ1-5; perhaps TRBD1 as D (5 bases). Germline V CDR1 and CDR2: SEHNR, FQNEAQ (reference sequence). V was trimmed by 5 bases and J by 5 bases, leaving 13 bases between them. The CDR3 length is 14 residues. For the CDR3, the DNA is TGTGCCAGCAGCCCCGGGGCCCCTCATCAGCCCCAGCATTTT. Its protein is CASSPGAPHQPQHF.

This clonotype appeared once. The genes are TRBV20-1 and TRBJ2-7; a weak D match, TRBD2 (7 bases). The CDR3 spans 14 residues. V was shortened by 6 bases and J by 4 bases, with 19 bases between the two germline ends. Germline CDR1 and CDR2: DFQATT and SNEGSKA (reference sequence). The CDR3 DNA reads TGCAGTGCGACCCCGGGGGGCCGGTGGTACGAGCAGTACTTC. Translated: CSATPGGRWYEQYF.

CDR3 sequence (DNA): TGTGCCAGTGTAGATGAAAAACTGTTTTTT. Translation: CASVDEKLFF. V is TRBV19 and J is TRBJ1-4, with unresolved D. Per germline, CDR1 LNHDA and CDR2 SQIVND (reference sequence). The CDR3 consists of 10 residues. Deletions cut 8 bases from V and 6 bases from J, with 4 bases between.

The chain carries TRBV7-9 and TRBJ2-7; 7 bases align to TRBD2. The V gene's germline CDR1 is SEHNR and CDR2 FQNEAQ (reference sequence). V lost 5 bases to trimming and J lost 3 bases; unmatched junction nucleotides: 4. This CDR3 has 13 amino acids. In DNA form, the CDR3 reads TGTGCCAGCAGCGCTACTAGCGTCTACGAGCAGTACTTC. Protein: CASSATSVYEQYF.

The chain is built from TRBV7-9 and TRBJ2-2, with D perhaps matching TRBD1 (6 bases). The V gene's germline CDR1 is SEHNR and CDR2 FQNEAQ (reference sequence). With 4 bases removed from V and 0 bases from J, the gap between germline ends came to 12 bases. The CDR3 runs 16 residues. Here the CDR3 DNA reads TGTGCCAGCAGCTCCCAGGGGTCCACGAACACCGGGGAGCTGTTTTTT. Its translation is CASSSQGSTNTGELFF.